Each of the 14 T cell receptor beta chains below was sequenced from the same sample in a study of T cells in Graves' hyperthyroidism and ophthalmopathy. It was RNA transcripts that yielded the amplified TCR beta CDR3 regions. In the first-round RT-PCR of the TCR CDR3, the HTBI primer set was used. Each CDR3 protein is one row after TCRdb ran MiXCR on the multiplex PCR reads. The sample has more than 500,000 distinct CDR3 sequences, around 16% seen once. The sample comprised blood. Receptor source: a woman in her twenties or thirties with Graves' hyperthyroidism.

This clonotype was seen many times. Its ends do not fully match the called genes, so a read error is possible. The rearrangement links TRBV6-1 to TRBJ2-1, with D possibly matching TRBD2 (5 bases). CDR3 length: 16 residues. CDR1 is MNHNS, CDR2 SASEGT, per germline. The CDR3 bases are TGTGCCAGCCGTGACTACCTAGATAGCTCCTACAATGAGCAGTTCTTC. Translated, it gives CASRDYLDSSYNEQFF.

V and J are TRBV7-9 and TRBJ2-2, with D perhaps matching TRBD1 or TRBD2 (5 bases each). Germline CDR1 SEHNR, CDR2 FQNEAQ (reference sequence). The length of the CDR3 is 17 residues. Trimming removed 1 base from V and 0 bases from J, with 12 bases in between. The CDR3 region has the DNA TGTGCCAGCAGCTTAGGACACGGGGCCACGAACACCGGGGAGCTGTTTTTT. Its translation is CASSLGHGATNTGELFF.

This clonotype has at least ten counts. J is TRBJ1-1 and V is TRBV28; D perhaps matches TRBD1 (6 bases). CDR1 is MDHEN and CDR2 is SYDVKM in the germline V gene. The CDR3 runs 15 residues. The ends were cut back, 6 bases at V and 2 bases at J, with 16 bases in the middle. The DNA for the CDR3 is TGTGCCAGCAGAGCCCCCGGGACACGTAACACTGAAGCTTTCTTT. Translating gives CASRAPGTRNTEAFF.

The chain carries TRBV5-6 and TRBJ2-5; D gene ambiguous. The CDR3 is 13 amino acids. The germline V gene has CDR1 SGHDT and CDR2 YYEEEE. Trimming took off 4 bases at V and 3 bases at J, with 10 bases between the two ends. The CDR3 DNA follows: TGTGCCAGCAGCCCCTGGGGTGAAGAGACCCAGTACTTC. Residues: CASSPWGEETQYF.

This clonotype was observed many times. The V call is TRBV7-2, the J call TRBJ2-5; weak D call: TRBD1 (7 bases). Germline CDR1 SGHTA, CDR2 FQGNSA. Trimming took 5 bases from V and 7 from J, leaving 14 bases between them. This CDR3 has 13 amino acids. DNA for the CDR3: TGTGCCAGCAGCACAGGGCAGGGGGGGACCCAGTACTTC. This sequence encodes CASSTGQGGTQYF.

This clonotype was counted at least ten times. The CDR3 loop is CASSFSLSNAYGYTF. In nucleotides, the CDR3 is TGTGCCAGCAGCTTTTCCCTTAGTAACGCCTATGGCTACACCTTC. This sequence joins TRBV7-9 and TRBJ1-2; no firm D call. Trimming left V 3 bases short and J 4 bases short, with 15 bases between. This CDR3 contains 15 residues. Looked up from germline, CDR1 is SEHNR and CDR2 is FQNEAQ (reference sequence).

The V gene is TRBV4-1, the J gene TRBJ1-3; D gene uncertain. The germline V and J ends were trimmed by 6 bases and 3 bases, with 6 bases remaining between them. The CDR3 loop spans 12 amino acids. CDR1 is MGHRA and CDR2 is YSYEKL in the germline V gene. The CDR3 reads CASRDVGNTIYF. The CDR3, as DNA: TGCGCCAGCAGGGACGTTGGAAACACCATATATTTT.

This chain connects TRBV18 to TRBJ1-6; D remains unclear. Per the germline V gene, CDR1 is KGHSH and CDR2 is LQKENI. V gave up 3 bases and J gave up 7 bases, with 22 bases separating them. This CDR3 is 18 amino acids long. CDR3 in DNA: TGTGCCAGCTCACCTAACTTACAAACGGACGGACCGAATTCACCCCTCCACTTT. It specifies CASSPNLQTDGPNSPLHF.

A few counts support this clonotype. The V and J genes are TRBV29-1 and TRBJ1-1; D is uncertain. Looked up from germline, CDR1 is SQVTM and CDR2 is ANQGSEA. Trimming took 4 bases from V and 7 from J, leaving 16 bases between them. The CDR3 has 13 residues. CDR3: CSVVPLEHNEAFF. Written as DNA, the CDR3 is TGCAGCGTTGTCCCCCTGGAACATAATGAAGCTTTCTTT.

The chain recombines TRBV29-1 with TRBJ2-7, with D unresolved. The germline V and J ends were trimmed by 3 bases and 0 bases, with 12 bases remaining between them. The CDR3 loop spans 14 amino acids. CDR1 is SQVTM and CDR2 is ANQGSEA in the germline V gene. CDR3 protein: CSVDGLRDSYEQYF. Written as DNA, the CDR3 is TGCAGCGTTGACGGGTTGCGAGACTCCTACGAGCAGTACTTC.

CDR3 amino acids: CASSLEGRGRDSPLHF. Here the CDR3 DNA reads TGTGCCAGCAGCCTGGAGGGCAGGGGGCGTGATTCACCCCTCCACTTT. The J gene is TRBJ1-6, the V gene TRBV2; 8 nucleotides agree with TRBD1. The CDR3 has 16 residues. CDR1 is SNHLY and CDR2 is FYNNEI in the germline V gene. Trimming took 6 bases from V and 8 from J; bases not matched to a gene: 12. The full variable domain, completed using reference TRBV2 and TRBJ1-6, is EPEVTQTPSHQVTQMGQEVILRCVPISNHLYFYWYRQILGQKVEFLVSFYNNEISEKSEIFDDQFSVERPDGSNFTLKIRSTKLEDSAMYFCASSLEGRGRDSPLHFGNGTRLTVT.

This clonotype has just a few counts. The gene calls are TRBV29-1 and TRBJ2-7, with D unresolved. This CDR3 has 11 amino acids. The germline V and J ends were trimmed by 4 bases and 6 bases, with 10 bases remaining between them. Germline V lookup: CDR1 SQVTM, CDR2 ANQGSEA. The CDR3 bases are TGCAGCGTTGGTACCCGGTTCGAGCAGTACTTC. Translation: CSVGTRFEQYF.

This clonotype was picked up many times. V usage is TRBV2 and J usage is TRBJ2-7, with D possibly called TRBD1 or TRBD2 (5 bases each). V was pared by 3 bases and J by 0 bases, with 12 bases between. The CDR3 spans 15 residues. From germline, CDR1 is SNHLY and CDR2 FYNNEI. CDR3 sequence reads: CASSDSGASSYEQYF. CDR3 sequence (DNA): TGTGCCAGCAGTGACTCCGGGGCGAGCTCCTACGAGCAGTACTTC.

This clonotype was found once. The V and J genes are TRBV5-1 and TRBJ2-7; D is uncertain. The CDR3 covers 15 residues. Trimming cost V 0 bases and J 3 bases, with 13 bases left between them. CDR1 and CDR2 from the germline V gene are SGHRS and YFSETQ. DNA of the CDR3: TGCGCCAGCAGCTTGGCGGGTCTCCTCTACTACGAGCAGTACTTC. This encodes CASSLAGLLYYEQYF.